This TCR beta chain was sequenced for a study of blood T cell repertoires in COVID-19 (dated by TCRdb to 2018 to 2020). Regarding the study in general: The collaborator samples originated in the United States, Italy and Spain and spanned the acute and convalescent phases of COVID-19. The prospective study material was composed of cDNA or gDNA derived from T cells, B-cell-depleted T cells, or PBMCs. The dataset comprised deeply sampled blood TCRbeta repertoires from subjects exposed to, actively infected with, or recovered from COVID-19. The repertoires were made available in a free public database intended to serve as a resource for research on the immune response to SARS-CoV-2. Samples came from the ongoing ImmuneRACE study (first 160 participants) plus 1,254 subjects from 6 global collaborators. The sample metadata nearly always contained a de-identified subject ID, COVID-19 status, age in years and sex. HLA class I and class II types, where available, came from metadata supplied by the sample provider rather than from assay-based typing. Beyond this particular receptor, the publication reports: The amount of clinical and demographic metadata varied by source and participant and was provided uncurated.

Whole blood was collected in K2EDTA tubes by collaborating institutions according to the institutions' own protocols. For TCRbeta analysis, collaborators shipped samples as frozen whole blood, isolated PBMCs, or DNA extracted from either of those sample types. The immunoSEQ Assay, a bias-controlled multiplex PCR, was used to amplify TCRbeta CDR3 regions from genomic DNA. Processing in the source paper ran as follows. The number of nucleated cells in each sample was estimated from the amplification of reference gene primers within the assay. To quantify the absolute abundance of each unique TCRbeta CDR3 rearrangement, sequence reads were collapsed and filtered. For each sample, productive Simpson clonality was calculated by taking the square root of Simpson's diversity index across productive rearrangements. The immuneACCESS repertoire file appears here via TCRdb, limited to in-frame rearrangements. These files lack a portion of the clones; in checked studies, under half of the deficit traces to unresolved V genes, and the cause of the others is not known. V, J and clone size were drawn from that table, and D and trimming were deduced from the DNA. The sample profile shows approximately 130,000 clones; around 78% of them were found once. The top ten hold under 14% of the sample.

Concerning this clone itself: The clone's antigen remains unknown. The input lacks base qualities; no much larger clone sits a single base away.

The CDR3 contains 14 residues, cysteine and phenylalanine counted. Just CDR3 DNA is preserved here, 42 bases in frame from base 1. The germline V gene supplies CDR1 SGHRS and CDR2 YFSETQ. The junction shows trimming of 4 bases on V and 7 bases on J, and the gene matches do not reach 8 bases of it. The sequence is built from TRBV5-1 and TRBJ2-1, with TRBD1 matching 7 junction bases. The sequenced sample was peripheral blood. This clonotype originated in a human donor in a cohort sampled during active COVID-19. The CDR3 sequence is CASSLETGLNEQFF. In nucleotide form, the sequence is TGCGCCAGCAGCCTGGAGACAGGGTTAAATGAGCAGTTCTTC.